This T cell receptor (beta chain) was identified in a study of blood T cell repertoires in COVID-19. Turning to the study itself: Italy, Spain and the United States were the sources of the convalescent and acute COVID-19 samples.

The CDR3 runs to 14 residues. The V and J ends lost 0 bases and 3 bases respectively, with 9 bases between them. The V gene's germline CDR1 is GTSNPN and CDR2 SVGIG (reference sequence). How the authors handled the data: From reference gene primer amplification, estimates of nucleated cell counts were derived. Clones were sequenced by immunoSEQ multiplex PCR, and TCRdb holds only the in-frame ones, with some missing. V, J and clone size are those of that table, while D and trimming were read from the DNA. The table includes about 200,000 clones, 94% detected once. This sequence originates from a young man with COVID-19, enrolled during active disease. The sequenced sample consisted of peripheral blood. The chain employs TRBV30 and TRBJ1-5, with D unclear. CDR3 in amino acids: CAWSVLGANQPQHF. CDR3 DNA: TGTGCCTGGAGTGTACTAGGAGCCAATCAGCCCCAGCATTTT.